This TCR beta chain was sequenced in a study of CD8 T cells in Susac syndrome. Blood CD8+ and CD4+ T cells underwent high-throughput TCR beta sequencing. The multiple sclerosis controls, all treatment-naive patients, had relapsing-remitting disease that was stable or active. In contrast to the negatively isolated CD8+ and CD4+ T cells, TEMRA cells were FACS-enriched. RNA was extracted with the RNeasy kit, and a quantity of about 0.45 to 1 ug was reverse transcribed using random hexamers. Coverage of TCR beta CDR3 amplification by immunoSEQ multiplex PCR extended to 54 Vbeta and 13 Jbeta. TCRdb itself ran the immunoSEQ multiplex PCR reads through MiXCR, one entry per CDR3 protein. The sample consists of just over 150,000 distinct CDR3 sequences, approximately 93% of them appearing once. Trimming stripped 1 base from V and 0 bases from J, with 14 bases between. The CDR3 covers 17 residues. Germline V lookup: CDR1 SGHVS, CDR2 FQNEAQ.

The clonotype originates from a human donor with multiple sclerosis. Sequencing was performed on CD8+ T cells from PBMCs. The chain joins TRBV7-8 to TRBJ2-3, with a tentative D call TRBD1 (5 bases). CDR3 in amino acids: CASSLDPWGGSTDTQYF. The CDR3 coding sequence is TGTGCCAGCAGCTTAGACCCTTGGGGCGGCAGCACAGATACGCAGTATTTT.